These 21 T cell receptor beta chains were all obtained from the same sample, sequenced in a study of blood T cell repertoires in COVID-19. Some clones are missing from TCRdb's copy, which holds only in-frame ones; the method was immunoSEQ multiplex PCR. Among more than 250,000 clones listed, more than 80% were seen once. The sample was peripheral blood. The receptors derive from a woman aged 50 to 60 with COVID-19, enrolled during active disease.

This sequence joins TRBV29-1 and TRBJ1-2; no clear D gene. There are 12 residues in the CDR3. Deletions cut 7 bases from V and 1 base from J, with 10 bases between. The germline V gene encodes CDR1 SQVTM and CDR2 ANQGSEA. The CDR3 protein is CSANEGNYGYTF. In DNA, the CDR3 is TGCAGCGCCAACGAGGGTAACTATGGCTACACCTTC.

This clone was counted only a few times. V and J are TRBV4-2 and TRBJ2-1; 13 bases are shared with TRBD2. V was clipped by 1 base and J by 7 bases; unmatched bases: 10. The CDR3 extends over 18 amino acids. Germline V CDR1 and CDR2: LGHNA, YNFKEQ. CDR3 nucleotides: TGTGCCAGCAGCCAAGTACTAGCGGGAGGGACCGTCTCGAATGAGCAGTTCTTC. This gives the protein CASSQVLAGGTVSNEQFF.

CDR3 bases: TGTGCCAGAGACAGGCGCAGACAGAACACTGAAGCTTTCTTT. Amino acid sequence: CARDRRRQNTEAFF. The V gene is TRBV2, the J gene TRBJ1-1, with D possibly TRBD1 on 6 matching bases. Trimming took 9 bases from V and 1 from J, leaving 15 bases between them. Per germline, CDR1 SNHLY and CDR2 FYNNEI. The CDR3 extends over 14 amino acids.

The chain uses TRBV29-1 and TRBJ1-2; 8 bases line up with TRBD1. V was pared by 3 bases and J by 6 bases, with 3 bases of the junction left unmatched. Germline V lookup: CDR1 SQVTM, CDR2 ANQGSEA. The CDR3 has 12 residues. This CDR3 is CSVDSGGDGYTF. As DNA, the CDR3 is TGCAGCGTTGATTCAGGGGGCGATGGCTACACCTTC.

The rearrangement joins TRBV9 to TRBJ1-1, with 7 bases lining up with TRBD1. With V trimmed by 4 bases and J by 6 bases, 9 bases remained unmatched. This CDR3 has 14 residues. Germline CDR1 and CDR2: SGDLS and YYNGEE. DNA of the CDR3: TGTGCCAGCAGCCCCGACAGGGTTCCCCCTGAAGCTTTCTTT. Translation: CASSPDRVPPEAFF.

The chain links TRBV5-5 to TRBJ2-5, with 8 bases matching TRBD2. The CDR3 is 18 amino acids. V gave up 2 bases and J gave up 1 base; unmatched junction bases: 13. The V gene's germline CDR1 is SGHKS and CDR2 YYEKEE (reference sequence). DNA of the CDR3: TGTGCCAGCAGCTTCCCCGGGGGTAGCGGGAAAAGCCAAGAGACCCAGTACTTC. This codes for CASSFPGGSGKSQETQYF.

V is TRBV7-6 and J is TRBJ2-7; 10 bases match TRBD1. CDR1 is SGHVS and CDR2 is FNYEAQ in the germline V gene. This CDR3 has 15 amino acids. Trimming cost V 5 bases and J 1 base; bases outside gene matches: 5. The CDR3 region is CASSQDRGLSYEQYF. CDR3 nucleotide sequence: TGTGCCAGCAGCCAGGACAGGGGGTTATCCTACGAGCAGTACTTC.

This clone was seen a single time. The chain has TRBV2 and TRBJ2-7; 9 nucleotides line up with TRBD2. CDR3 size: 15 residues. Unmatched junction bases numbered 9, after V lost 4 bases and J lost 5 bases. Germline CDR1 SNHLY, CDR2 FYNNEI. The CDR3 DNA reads TGTGCCAGCAGTGGGGGGACTAGCCAAACTAACGAGCAGTACTTC. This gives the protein CASSGGTSQTNEQYF.

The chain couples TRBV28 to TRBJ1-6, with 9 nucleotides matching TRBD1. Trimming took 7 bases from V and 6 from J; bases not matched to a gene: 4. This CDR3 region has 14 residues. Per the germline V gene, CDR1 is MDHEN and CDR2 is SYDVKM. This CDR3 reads CASNRDRANSPLHF. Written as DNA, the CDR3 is TGTGCCAGCAACAGGGACAGGGCTAATTCACCCCTCCACTTT.

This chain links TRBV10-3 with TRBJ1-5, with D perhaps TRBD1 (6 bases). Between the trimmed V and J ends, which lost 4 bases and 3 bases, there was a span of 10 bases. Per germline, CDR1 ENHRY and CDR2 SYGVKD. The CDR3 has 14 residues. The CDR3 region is CAISAQGPNQPQHF. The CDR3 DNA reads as TGTGCCATCAGTGCACAGGGACCCAATCAGCCCCAGCATTTT.

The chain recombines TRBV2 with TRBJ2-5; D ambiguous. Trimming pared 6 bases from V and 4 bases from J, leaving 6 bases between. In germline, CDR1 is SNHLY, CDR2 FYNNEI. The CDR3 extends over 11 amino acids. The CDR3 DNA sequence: TGTGCCAGCAGGGTAGTAGAGACCCAGTACTTC. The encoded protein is CASRVVETQYF.

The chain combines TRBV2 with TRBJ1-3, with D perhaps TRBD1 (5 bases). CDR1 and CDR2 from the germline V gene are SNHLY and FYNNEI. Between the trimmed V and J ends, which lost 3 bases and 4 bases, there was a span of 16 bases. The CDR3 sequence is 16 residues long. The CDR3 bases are TGTGCCAGCAGTGACGGAAGGACATTTACCGGAAACACCATATATTTT. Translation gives CASSDGRTFTGNTIYF.

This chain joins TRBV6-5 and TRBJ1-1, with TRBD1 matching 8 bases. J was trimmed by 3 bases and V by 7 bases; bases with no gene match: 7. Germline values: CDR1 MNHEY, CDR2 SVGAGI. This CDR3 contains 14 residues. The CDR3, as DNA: TGTGCCAGCATCTCAGGGGGCGCCGACACTGAAGCTTTCTTT. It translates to CASISGGADTEAFF.

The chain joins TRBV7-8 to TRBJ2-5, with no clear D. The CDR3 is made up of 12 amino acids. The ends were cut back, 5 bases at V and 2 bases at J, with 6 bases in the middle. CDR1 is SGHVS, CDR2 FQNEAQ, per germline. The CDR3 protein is CASSPIQETQYF. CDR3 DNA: TGTGCCAGCAGCCCTATTCAAGAGACCCAGTACTTC.

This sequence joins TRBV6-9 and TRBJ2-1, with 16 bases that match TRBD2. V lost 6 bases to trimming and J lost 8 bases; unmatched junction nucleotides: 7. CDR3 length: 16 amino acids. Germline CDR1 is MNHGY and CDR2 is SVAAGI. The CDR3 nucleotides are TGTGCCAGCAGGGGACTAGCGGGAGGGCCCAGGTATGAGCAGTTCTTC. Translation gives CASRGLAGGPRYEQFF.

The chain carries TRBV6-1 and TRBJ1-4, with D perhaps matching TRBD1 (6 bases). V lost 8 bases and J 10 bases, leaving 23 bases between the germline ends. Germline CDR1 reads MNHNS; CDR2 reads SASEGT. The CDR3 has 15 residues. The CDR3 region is CASSFEPGHRAKLFF. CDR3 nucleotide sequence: TGTGCCAGCTCCTTCGAACCGGGACACCGGGCAAAACTGTTTTTT.

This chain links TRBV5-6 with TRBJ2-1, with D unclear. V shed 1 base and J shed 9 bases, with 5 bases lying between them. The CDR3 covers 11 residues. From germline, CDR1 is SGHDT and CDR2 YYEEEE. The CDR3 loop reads CASSLRVEQFF. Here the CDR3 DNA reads TGTGCCAGCAGCTTGCGAGTTGAGCAGTTCTTC.

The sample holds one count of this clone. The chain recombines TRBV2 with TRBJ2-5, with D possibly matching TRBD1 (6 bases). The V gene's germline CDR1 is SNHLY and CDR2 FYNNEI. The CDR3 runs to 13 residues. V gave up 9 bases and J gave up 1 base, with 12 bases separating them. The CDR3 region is CARSDRPQETQYF. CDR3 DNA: TGTGCCAGATCGGACAGACCCCAAGAGACCCAGTACTTC.

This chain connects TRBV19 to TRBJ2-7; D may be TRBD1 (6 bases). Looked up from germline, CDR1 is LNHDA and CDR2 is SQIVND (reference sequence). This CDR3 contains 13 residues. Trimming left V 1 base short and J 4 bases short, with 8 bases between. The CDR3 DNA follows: TGTGCCAGTAGTATAGGAAGGGGGTACGAGCAGTACTTC. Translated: CASSIGRGYEQYF.

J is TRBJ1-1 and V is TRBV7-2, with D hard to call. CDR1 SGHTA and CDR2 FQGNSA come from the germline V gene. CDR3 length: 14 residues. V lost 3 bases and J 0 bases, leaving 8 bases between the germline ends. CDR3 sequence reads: CASSFQALNTEAFF. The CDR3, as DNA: TGTGCCAGCAGCTTTCAGGCCTTGAACACTGAAGCTTTCTTT.

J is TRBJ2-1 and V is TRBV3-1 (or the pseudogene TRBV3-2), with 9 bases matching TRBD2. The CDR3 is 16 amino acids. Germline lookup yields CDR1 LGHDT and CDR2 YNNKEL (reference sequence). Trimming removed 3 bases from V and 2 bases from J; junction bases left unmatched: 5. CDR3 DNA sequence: TGTGCCAGCAGCCAGACTAGCGGTTACACCTACAATGAGCAGTTCTTC. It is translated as CASSQTSGYTYNEQFF.